Presented here are 10 T cell receptor beta chains from one specimen sequenced in a study of siplizumab effects on memory and regulatory T cells. The data were produced by immunoSEQ multiplex PCR, yet TCRdb's version contains in-frame clones alone and is incomplete. This table holds roughly 68,000 clones, around 78% found once. Sample: memory CD4+ T cells sorted from blood. Receptors originate from a human donor in good health.

The rearrangement joins TRBV19 to TRBJ1-2; tentatively, D is TRBD1 (5 bases). Germline V gene data show CDR1 as LNHDA and CDR2 as SQIVND (reference sequence). The CDR3 loop spans 15 amino acids. V was clipped by 6 bases and J by 3 bases, with 17 bases between them. The CDR3 sequence: CASRDPGRRDYGYTF. The CDR3 DNA reads TGTGCCAGTAGAGATCCGGGACGGAGGGACTATGGCTACACCTTC.

This clone occurred once. Within the sample, other DNA sequences also encode this same CDR3. The chain joins TRBV30 to TRBJ1-4; weak D call: TRBD1 (6 bases). This CDR3 region has 13 residues. The germline CDR1 and CDR2 sequences are GTSNPN and SVGIG (reference sequence). The V end lost 0 bases, the J end lost 7 bases, and 9 bases lay between the germline ends. The CDR3 loop reads CAWSVQGAEKLFF. DNA of the CDR3: TGTGCCTGGAGTGTACAGGGCGCTGAAAAACTGTTTTTT.

The rearrangement links TRBV12-5 to TRBJ2-7; a weak D match, TRBD2 (7 bases). The V and J ends lost 1 base and 2 bases respectively, with 12 bases between them. Germline values: CDR1 LGHNT, CDR2 FRNRAP. The CDR3 is 15 amino acids. The CDR3 here is CASGLEGGGPYEQYF. The DNA of the CDR3 is TGTGCTAGTGGTTTGGAGGGAGGGGGGCCCTACGAGCAGTACTTC.

V gene TRBV19 combines with J gene TRBJ2-1; D may be TRBD1 or TRBD2 (7 bases each). The CDR3 runs 13 residues. Trimming cost V 8 bases and J 4 bases, with 12 bases left between them. CDR1 is LNHDA and CDR2 is SQIVND in the germline V gene (reference sequence). CDR3 residues: CASQGGKYNEQFF. The CDR3 DNA follows: TGTGCCAGTCAGGGGGGGAAATACAATGAGCAGTTCTTC.

The V gene is TRBV27, the J gene TRBJ2-1, with 9 nucleotides matching TRBD2. Germline trimming cut 5 bases from V and 9 bases from J; bases unmatched to any gene: 5. Germline-derived CDR1 and CDR2 are MNHEY and SMNVEV (reference sequence). This CDR3 is 13 amino acids long. CDR3 in amino acids: CASSLAGNFEQFF. The CDR3, as DNA: TGTGCCAGCAGTCTAGCGGGAAATTTTGAGCAGTTCTTC.

The J gene is TRBJ2-1, the V gene TRBV19; 11 nucleotides match TRBD2. V gave up 7 bases and J gave up 6 bases; unmatched junction bases: 11. This CDR3 has 16 residues. CDR1 LNHDA and CDR2 SQIVND come from the germline V gene (reference sequence). The CDR3 region is CASTDQGLAGSNEQFF. Written as DNA, the CDR3 is TGTGCCAGTACCGATCAAGGACTAGCGGGCAGCAATGAGCAGTTCTTC. Looking up the rest from reference TRBV19 and TRBJ2-1 gives the full variable domain: DGGITQSPKYLFRKEGQNVTLSCEQNLNHDAMYWYRQDPGQGLRLIYYSQIVNDFQKGDIAEGYSVSREKKESFPLTVTSAQKNPTAFYLCASTDQGLAGSNEQFFGPGTRLTVL.

This clone was recorded a few times. The chain carries TRBV9 and TRBJ1-2, with TRBD1 as a possible D gene (5 bases). The ends were cut back, 0 bases at V and 7 bases at J, with 16 bases in the middle. The V gene's germline CDR1 is SGDLS and CDR2 YYNGEE. CDR3 length: 15 amino acids. CDR3: CASSVDHRMDSGYTF. The CDR3 coding sequence is TGTGCCAGCAGCGTAGATCACAGGATGGATAGTGGCTACACCTTC. Full variable domain (missing parts from reference TRBV9 and TRBJ1-2): DSGVTQTPKHLITATGQRVTLRCSPRSGDLSVYWYQQSLDQGLQFLIQYYNGEERAKGNILERFSAQQFPDLHSELNLSSLELGDSALYFCASSVDHRMDSGYTFGSGTRLTVV.

V usage is TRBV5-1 and J usage is TRBJ1-2, with 9 bases aligning to TRBD1. After removal of 6 bases from V and 4 bases from J, the junction contained 7 bases not matched to a gene. Per the germline V gene, CDR1 is SGHRS and CDR2 is YFSETQ. CDR3 length equals 14 residues. In DNA form, the CDR3 reads TGCGCCAGCACGACAGGGGGGAATAGCTATGGCTACACCTTC. It encodes CASTTGGNSYGYTF.

The CDR3 nucleotides are TGTGCCAGCTCACTCTCGGGACCAACCTACGAGCAGTACTTC. Encoded protein: CASSLSGPTYEQYF. V and J are TRBV18 and TRBJ2-7; the D gene could be TRBD1 or TRBD2 (5 bases each). The length of the CDR3 is 14 residues. Looked up from germline, CDR1 is KGHSH and CDR2 is LQKENI. V dropped 4 bases and J dropped 2 bases, with 12 bases sitting between them.

This clone was observed a handful of times. The V gene is TRBV5-4, the J gene TRBJ2-1; tentative D call: TRBD2 (5 bases). Germline V lookup: CDR1 SGHNT, CDR2 YYREEE (reference sequence). V shed 3 bases and J shed 4 bases, with 14 bases lying between them. The CDR3 length is 15 residues. The CDR3 nucleotides read TGTGCCAGCAGCTCCGTCTCGTCGGGGTACAATGAGCAGTTCTTC. Protein sequence: CASSSVSSGYNEQFF.